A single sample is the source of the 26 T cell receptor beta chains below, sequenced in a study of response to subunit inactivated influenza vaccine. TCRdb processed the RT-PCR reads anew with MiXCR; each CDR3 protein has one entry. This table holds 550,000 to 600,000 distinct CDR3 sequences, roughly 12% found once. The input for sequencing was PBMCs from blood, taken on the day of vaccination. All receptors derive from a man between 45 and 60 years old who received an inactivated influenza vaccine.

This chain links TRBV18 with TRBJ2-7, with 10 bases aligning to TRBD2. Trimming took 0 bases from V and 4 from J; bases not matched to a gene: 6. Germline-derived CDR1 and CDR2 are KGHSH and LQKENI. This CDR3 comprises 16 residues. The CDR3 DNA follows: TGTGCCAGCTCACCACCGACTAGCGGGCTTGGGTACGAGCAGTACTTC. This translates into CASSPPTSGLGYEQYF.

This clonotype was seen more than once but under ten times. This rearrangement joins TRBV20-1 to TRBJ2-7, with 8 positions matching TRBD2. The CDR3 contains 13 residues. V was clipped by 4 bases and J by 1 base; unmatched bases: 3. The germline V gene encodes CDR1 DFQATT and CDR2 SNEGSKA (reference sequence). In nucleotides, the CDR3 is TGCAGTGCTATCACTAGCGGTTCCTACGAGCAGTACTTC. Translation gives CSAITSGSYEQYF.

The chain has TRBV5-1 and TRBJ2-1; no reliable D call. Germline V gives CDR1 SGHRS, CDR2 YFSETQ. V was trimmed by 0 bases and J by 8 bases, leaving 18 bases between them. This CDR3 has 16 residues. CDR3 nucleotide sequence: TGCGCCAGCAGCTTGGAAGGGAACCAGGTCGTAGATGAGCAGTTCTTC. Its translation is CASSLEGNQVVDEQFF.

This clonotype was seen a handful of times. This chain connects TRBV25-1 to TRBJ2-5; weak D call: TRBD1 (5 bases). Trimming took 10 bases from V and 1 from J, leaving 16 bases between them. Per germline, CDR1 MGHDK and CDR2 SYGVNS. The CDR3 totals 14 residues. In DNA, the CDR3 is TGTGCCACCCACCCGGAGCAGGGCCAAGAGACCCAGTACTTC. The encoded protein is CATHPEQGQETQYF.

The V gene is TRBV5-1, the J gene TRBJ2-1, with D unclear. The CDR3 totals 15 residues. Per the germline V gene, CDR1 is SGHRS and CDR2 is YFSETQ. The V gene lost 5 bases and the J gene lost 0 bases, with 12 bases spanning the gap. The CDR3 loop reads CASSRAVGSYNEQFF. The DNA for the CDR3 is TGCGCCAGCAGTCGGGCGGTGGGCTCCTACAATGAGCAGTTCTTC. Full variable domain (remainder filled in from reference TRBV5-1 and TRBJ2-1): KAGVTQTPRYLIKTRGQQVTLSCSPISGHRSVSWYQQTPGQGLQFLFEYFSETQRNKGNFPGRFSGRQFSNSRSEMNVSTLELGDSALYLCASSRAVGSYNEQFFGPGTRLTVL.

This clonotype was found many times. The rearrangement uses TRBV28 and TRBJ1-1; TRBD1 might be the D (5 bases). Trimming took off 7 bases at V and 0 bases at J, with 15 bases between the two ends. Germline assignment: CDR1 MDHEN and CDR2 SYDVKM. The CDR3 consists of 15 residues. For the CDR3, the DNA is TGTGCCAGCACCAAGGGACTGGTCATGAACACTGAAGCTTTCTTT. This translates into CASTKGLVMNTEAFF.

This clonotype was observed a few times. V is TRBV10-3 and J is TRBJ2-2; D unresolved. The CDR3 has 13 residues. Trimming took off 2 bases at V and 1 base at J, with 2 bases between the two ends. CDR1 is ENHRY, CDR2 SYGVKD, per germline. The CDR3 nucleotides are TGTGCCATCAGTGAGATGAACACCGGGGAGCTGTTTTTT. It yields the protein CAISEMNTGELFF.

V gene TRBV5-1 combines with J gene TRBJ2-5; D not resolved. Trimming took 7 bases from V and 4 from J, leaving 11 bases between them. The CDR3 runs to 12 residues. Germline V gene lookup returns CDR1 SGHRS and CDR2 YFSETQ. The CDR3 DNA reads TGCGCCAGCGGAAATCTCGGAGAGACCCAGTACTTC. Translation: CASGNLGETQYF.

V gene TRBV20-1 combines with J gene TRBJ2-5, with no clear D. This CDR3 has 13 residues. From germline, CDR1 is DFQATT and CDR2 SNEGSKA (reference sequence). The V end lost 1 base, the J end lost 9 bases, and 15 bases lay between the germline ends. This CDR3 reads CSARASGYLAQYF. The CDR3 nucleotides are TGCAGTGCTAGAGCTTCAGGATACCTGGCCCAGTACTTC.

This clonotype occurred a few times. DNA of the CDR3: TGCAGTGCTAGGCTTACGGGTAGGGAGACCCAGTACTTC. Its protein product is CSARLTGRETQYF. The chain recombines TRBV20-1 with TRBJ2-5; D not resolved. The CDR3 totals 13 residues. The V gene lost 3 bases and the J gene lost 5 bases, with 13 bases spanning the gap. The germline CDR1 and CDR2 sequences are DFQATT and SNEGSKA (reference sequence).

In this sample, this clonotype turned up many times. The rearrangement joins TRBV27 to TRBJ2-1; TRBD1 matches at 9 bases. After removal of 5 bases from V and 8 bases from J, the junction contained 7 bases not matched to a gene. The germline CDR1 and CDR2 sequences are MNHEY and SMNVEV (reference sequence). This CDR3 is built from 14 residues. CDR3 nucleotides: TGTGCCAGCAGTATCAGGACAGGGGTGCATGAGCAGTTCTTC. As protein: CASSIRTGVHEQFF.

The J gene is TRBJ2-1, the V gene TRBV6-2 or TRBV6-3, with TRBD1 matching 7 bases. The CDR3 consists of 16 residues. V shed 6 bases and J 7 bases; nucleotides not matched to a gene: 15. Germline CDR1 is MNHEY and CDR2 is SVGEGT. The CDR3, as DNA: TGTGCCAGCAGCATCCCCTCCGGACAGGTTAGGAATGAGCAGTTCTTC. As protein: CASSIPSGQVRNEQFF.

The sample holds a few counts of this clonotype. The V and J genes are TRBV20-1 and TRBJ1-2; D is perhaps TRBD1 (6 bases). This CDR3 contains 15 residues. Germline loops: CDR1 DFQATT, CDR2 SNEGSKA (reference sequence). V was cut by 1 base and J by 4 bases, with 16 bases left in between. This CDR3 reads CSARAPFRGLYGYTF. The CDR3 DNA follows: TGCAGTGCTAGAGCACCTTTCAGGGGACTCTATGGCTACACCTTC.

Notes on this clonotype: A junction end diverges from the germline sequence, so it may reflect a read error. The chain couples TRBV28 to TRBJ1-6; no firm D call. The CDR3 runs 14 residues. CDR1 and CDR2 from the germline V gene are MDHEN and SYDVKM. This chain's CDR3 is CGSNPGQRGSPLHF. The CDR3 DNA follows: TGTGGCAGCAATCCAGGTCAACGAGGTTCACCCCTCCACTTT.

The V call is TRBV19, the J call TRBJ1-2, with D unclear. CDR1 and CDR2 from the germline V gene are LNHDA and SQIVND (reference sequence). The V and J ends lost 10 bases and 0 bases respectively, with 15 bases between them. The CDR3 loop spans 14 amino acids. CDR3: CATRRAGANYGYTF. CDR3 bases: TGTGCCACCAGGAGGGCGGGAGCTAACTATGGCTACACCTTC.

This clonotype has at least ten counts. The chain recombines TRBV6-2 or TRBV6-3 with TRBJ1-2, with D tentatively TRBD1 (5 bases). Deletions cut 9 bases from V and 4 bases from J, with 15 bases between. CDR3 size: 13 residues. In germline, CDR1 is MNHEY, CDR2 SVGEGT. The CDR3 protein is CASVAGFGYGYTF. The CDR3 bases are TGTGCCAGTGTAGCAGGGTTCGGCTATGGCTACACCTTC.

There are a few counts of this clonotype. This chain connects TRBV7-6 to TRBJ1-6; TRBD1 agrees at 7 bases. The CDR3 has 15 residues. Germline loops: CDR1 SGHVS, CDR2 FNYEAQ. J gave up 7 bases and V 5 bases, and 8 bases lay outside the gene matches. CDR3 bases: TGTGCCAGCAGCGCCCAGACAGGGAGAAATTCACCCCTCCACTTT. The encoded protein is CASSAQTGRNSPLHF.

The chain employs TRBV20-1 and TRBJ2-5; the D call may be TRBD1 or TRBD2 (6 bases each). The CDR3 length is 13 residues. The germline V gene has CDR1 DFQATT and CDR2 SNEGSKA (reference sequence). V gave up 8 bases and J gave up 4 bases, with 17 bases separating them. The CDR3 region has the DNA TGCAGTCGGGCCGGGGGCCGGGTAGAGACCCAGTACTTC. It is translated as CSRAGGRVETQYF.

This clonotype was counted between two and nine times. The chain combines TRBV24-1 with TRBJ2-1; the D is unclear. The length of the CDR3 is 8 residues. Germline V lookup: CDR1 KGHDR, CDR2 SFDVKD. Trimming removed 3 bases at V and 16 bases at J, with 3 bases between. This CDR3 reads CATSDIFF. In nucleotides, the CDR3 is TGTGCCACCAGTGATATTTTCTTC.

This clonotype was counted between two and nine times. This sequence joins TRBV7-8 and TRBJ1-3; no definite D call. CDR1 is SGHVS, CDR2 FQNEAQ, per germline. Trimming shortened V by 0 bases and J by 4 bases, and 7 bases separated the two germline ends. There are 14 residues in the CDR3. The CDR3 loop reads CASSLAVKGNTIYF. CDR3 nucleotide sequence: TGTGCCAGCAGCTTAGCGGTGAAGGGAAACACCATATATTTT.

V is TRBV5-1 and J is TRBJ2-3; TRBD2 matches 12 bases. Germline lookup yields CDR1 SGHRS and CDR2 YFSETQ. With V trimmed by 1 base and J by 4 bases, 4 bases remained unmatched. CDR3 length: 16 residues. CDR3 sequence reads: CASSLMTSGSPDTQYF. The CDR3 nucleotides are TGCGCCAGCAGCTTGATGACTAGCGGGAGCCCAGATACGCAGTATTTT.

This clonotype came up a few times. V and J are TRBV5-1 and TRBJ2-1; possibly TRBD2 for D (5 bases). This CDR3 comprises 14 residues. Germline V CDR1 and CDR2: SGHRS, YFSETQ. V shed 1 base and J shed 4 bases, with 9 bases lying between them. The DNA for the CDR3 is TGCGCCAGCAGCTTGCACGGGGATTACAATGAGCAGTTCTTC. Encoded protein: CASSLHGDYNEQFF.

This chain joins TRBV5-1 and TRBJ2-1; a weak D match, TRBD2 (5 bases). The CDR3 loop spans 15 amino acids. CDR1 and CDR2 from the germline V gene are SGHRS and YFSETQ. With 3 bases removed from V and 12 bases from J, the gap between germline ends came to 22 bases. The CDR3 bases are TGCGCCAGCAGCTACTCCGAAGGACTGGGCCAGGCGCAGTTCTTC. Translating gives CASSYSEGLGQAQFF.

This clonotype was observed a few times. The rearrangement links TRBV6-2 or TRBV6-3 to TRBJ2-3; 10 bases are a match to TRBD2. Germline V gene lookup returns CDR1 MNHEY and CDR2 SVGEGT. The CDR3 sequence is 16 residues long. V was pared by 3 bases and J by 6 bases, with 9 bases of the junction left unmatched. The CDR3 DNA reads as TGTGCCAGCAGTTATCTAGCGGGGGCCCAAGGGGATACGCAGTATTTT. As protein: CASSYLAGAQGDTQYF.

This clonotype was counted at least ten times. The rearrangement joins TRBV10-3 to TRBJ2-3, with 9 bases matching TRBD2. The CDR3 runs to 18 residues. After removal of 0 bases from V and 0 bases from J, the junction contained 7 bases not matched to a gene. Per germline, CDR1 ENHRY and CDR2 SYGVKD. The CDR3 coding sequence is TGTGCCATCAGTGAGTCATGGATAGCGGGGGTTAGCACAGATACGCAGTATTTT. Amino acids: CAISESWIAGVSTDTQYF.

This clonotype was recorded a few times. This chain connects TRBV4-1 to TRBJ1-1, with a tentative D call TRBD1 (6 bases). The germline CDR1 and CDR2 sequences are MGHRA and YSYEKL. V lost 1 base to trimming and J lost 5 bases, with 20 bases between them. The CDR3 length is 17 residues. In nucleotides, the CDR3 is TGCGCCAGCAGCCAAGTGACAGCTTGGGGGCTAGCAACTGAAGCTTTCTTT. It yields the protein CASSQVTAWGLATEAFF.